The present T cell receptor (beta chain) was sequenced within a study of T cell responses to AZD1222 COVID-19 vaccine. Study findings and constraints: Females outnumbered males among donors, who were mostly white British; clonal diversity was possibly underestimated.

About this clone itself: What it recognizes is unknown.

Sequenced by immunoSEQ multiplex PCR; TCRdb stores in-frame clones only, minus some. This repertoire shows around 100,000 clones, around 86% found once; its top ten account for over 3%. The sequence derives from an adult who received the MenACWY meningococcal vaccine as a control. Sequenced here: peripheral blood, sampled 28 days after the second dose of the MenACWY control vaccine.

The CDR3 DNA reads as TGTGCCAGCAGCGTAGGTACGGCCCCCCTTTTTAACACTGAAGCTTTCTTT. Protein: CASSVGTAPLFNTEAFF. This chain joins TRBV9 and TRBJ1-1; D gene ambiguous. Trimming took off 0 bases at V and 2 bases at J, with 17 bases between the two ends. The CDR3 sequence is 17 residues long. Germline CDR1 is SGDLS and CDR2 is YYNGEE.